The present entry profiles one T cell receptor (beta chain) with its context. The CDR3 contains 15 residues. V was trimmed by 0 bases and J by 2 bases, leaving 13 bases between them. Germline CDR1 and CDR2: GTSNPN and SVGIG (reference sequence). The sample originates from a study of T cell responses to AZD1222 COVID-19 vaccine. Clones were sequenced by immunoSEQ multiplex PCR, and TCRdb holds only the in-frame ones, with some missing. The sample lists approximately 140,000 clones; 85% to 95% were seen once. The chain is built from TRBV30 and TRBJ1-2, with TRBD1 as a possible D gene (5 bases). This specimen was peripheral blood, taken on day 0 of AZD1222 vaccination. This sequence was found in an adult in good health. CDR3 in DNA: TGTGCCTGGAGTGTCGGGTCGGGACGGAACTATGGCTACACCTTC. Its protein is CAWSVGSGRNYGYTF.